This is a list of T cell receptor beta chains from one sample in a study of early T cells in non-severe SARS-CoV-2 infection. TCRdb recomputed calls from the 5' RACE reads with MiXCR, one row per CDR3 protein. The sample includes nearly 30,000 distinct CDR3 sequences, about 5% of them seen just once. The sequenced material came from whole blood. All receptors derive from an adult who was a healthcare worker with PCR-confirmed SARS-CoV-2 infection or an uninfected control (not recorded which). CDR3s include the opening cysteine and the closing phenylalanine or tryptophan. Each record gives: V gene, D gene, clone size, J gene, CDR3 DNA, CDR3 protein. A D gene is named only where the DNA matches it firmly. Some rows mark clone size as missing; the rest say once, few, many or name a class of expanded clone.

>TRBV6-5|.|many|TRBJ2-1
TGTGCCAGCAGTCCCCTGATCTACAATGAGCAGTTCTTC
CASSPLIYNEQFF
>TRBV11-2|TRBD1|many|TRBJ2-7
TGTGCCAGCAGCCCCGGGACAGGGGCCTACGAGCAGTACTTC
CASSPGTGAYEQYF
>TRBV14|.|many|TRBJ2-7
TGTGCCAGCAGCCAAACCCCAATGTTCTTCGGGAGCCCCTACGAGCAGTACTTC
CASSQTPMFFGSPYEQYF
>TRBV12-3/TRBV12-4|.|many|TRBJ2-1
TGTGCCAGCAGTTTTGAGGGAGCTGAGCAGTTCTTC
CASSFEGAEQFF
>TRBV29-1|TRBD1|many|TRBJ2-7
TGCAGCGTTGAAGATGGATCGGACAGGGTATCCTACGAGCAGTACTTC
CSVEDGSDRVSYEQYF
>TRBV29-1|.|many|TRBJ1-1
TGCAGCGTTGGGCCGGGAGGAACTGAAGCTTTCTTT
CSVGPGGTEAFF
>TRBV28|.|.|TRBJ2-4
TGTGCCAGCAGTTTATTGGAGGGGGCCAAAAACATTCAGTACTTC
CASSLLEGAKNIQYF
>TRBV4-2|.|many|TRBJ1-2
TGTGCCAGCAGCCAAGCGCAGGGGCGTCGCGGCTACACCTTC
CASSQAQGRRGYTF
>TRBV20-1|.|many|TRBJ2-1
TGCAGTGCTAGACGAATAGAGGAGGGAGAGCAGTTCTTC
CSARRIEEGEQFF
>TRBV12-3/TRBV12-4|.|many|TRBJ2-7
TGTGCCAGCAGTTCCACCGCCTACGAGCAGTACTTC
CASSSTAYEQYF
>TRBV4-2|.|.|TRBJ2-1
TGTGCCAGCAGCCAAGATCGTAGGACTTCCTCTTACAATGAGCAGTTCTTC
CASSQDRRTSSYNEQFF
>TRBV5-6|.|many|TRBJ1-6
TGTGCCAGCAGCTTGGTGGAGGGTTCTGGTCGGTTTTCACCCCTCCACTTT
CASSLVEGSGRFSPLHF
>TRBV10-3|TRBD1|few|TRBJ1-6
TGTGCCATCAGTGAGGGCCAGGGGGGGAATTCACCCCTCCACTTT
CAISEGQGGNSPLHF
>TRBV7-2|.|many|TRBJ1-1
TGTGCCAGCAGCTTGAGCCCGGGACAGAACACTGAAGCTTTCTTT
CASSLSPGQNTEAFF
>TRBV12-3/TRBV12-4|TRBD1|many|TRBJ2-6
TGTGCCAGCAGCCTACAGGGGAGCGGGGCCAACGTCCTGACTTTC
CASSLQGSGANVLTF
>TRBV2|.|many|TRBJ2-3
TGTGCCAGCAGTGCGTTACGGGGGTCCCAGGGGGATACGCAGTATTTT
CASSALRGSQGDTQYF
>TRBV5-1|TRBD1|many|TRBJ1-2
TGCGCCAGCAGCTGGGACAGGGAGGACGGCTACACCTTC
CASSWDREDGYTF